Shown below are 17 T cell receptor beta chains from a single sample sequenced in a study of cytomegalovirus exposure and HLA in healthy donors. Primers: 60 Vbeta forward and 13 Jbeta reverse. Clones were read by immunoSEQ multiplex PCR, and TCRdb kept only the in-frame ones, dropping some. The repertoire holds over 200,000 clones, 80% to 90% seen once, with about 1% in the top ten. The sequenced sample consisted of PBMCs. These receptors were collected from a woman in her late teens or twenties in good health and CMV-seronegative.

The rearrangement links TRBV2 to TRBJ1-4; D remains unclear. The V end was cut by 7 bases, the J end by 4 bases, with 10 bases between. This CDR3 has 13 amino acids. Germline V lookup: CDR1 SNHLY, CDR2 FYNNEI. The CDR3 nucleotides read TGTGCCAGCATGAAACGGGGTAATGAAAAACTGTTTTTT. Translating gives CASMKRGNEKLFF.

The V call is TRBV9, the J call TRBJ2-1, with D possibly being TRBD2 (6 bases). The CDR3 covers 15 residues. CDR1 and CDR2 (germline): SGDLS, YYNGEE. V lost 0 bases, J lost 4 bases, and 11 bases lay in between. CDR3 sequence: CASSVGGDFYNEQFF. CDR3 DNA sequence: TGTGCCAGCAGCGTAGGAGGGGACTTTTACAATGAGCAGTTCTTC.

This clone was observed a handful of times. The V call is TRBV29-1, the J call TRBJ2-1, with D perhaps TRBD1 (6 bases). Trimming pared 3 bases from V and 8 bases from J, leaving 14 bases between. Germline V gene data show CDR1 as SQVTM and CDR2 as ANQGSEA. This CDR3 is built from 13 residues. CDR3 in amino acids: CSVDEQGRDEQFF. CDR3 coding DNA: TGCAGCGTTGATGAGCAGGGGCGGGATGAGCAGTTCTTC.

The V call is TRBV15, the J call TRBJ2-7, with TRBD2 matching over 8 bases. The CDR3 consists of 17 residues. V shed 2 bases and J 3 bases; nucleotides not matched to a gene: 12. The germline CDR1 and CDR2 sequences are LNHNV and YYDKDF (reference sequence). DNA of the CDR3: TGTGCCACCAGCAGACACGGGCCCAGCGGGAGATACTACGAGCAGTACTTC. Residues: CATSRHGPSGRYYEQYF.

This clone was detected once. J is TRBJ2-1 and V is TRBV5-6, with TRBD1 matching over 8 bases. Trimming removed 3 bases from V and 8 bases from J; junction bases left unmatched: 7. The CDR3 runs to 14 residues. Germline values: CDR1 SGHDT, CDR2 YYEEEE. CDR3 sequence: CASSYTQGVHEQFF. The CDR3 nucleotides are TGTGCCAGCAGCTATACACAGGGGGTCCATGAGCAGTTCTTC. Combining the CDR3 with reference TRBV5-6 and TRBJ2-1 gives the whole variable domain DAGVTQSPTHLIKTRGQQVTLRCSPKSGHDTVSWYQQALGQGPQFIFQYYEEEERQRGNFPDRFSGHQFPNYSSELNVNALLLGDSALYLCASSYTQGVHEQFFGPGTRLTVL.

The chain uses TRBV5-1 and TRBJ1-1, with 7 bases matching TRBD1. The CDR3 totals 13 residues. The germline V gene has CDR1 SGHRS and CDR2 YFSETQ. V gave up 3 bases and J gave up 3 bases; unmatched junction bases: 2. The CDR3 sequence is CASSYGQDTEAFF. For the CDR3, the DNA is TGCGCCAGCAGCTACGGACAGGACACTGAAGCTTTCTTT.

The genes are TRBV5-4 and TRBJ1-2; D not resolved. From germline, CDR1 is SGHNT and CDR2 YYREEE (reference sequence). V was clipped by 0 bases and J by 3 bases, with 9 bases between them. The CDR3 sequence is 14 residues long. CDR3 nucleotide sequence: TGTGCCAGCAGCTTGGAGGCAGGCGACTATGGCTACACCTTC. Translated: CASSLEAGDYGYTF.

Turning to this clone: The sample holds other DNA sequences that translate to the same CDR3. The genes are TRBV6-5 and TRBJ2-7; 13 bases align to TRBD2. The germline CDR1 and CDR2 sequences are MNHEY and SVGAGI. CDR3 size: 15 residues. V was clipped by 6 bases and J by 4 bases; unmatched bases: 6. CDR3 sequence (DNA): TGTGCCAGCAGCTTGGGACTAGCGGGAAATTACGAGCAGTACTTC. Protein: CASSLGLAGNYEQYF.

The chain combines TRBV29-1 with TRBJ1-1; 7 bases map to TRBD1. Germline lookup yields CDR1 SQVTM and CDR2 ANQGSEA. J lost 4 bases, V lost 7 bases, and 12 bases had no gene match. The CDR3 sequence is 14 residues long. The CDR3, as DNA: TGCAGCGCTGGACAGGTCCTTCGAGGCACTGAAGCTTTCTTT. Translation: CSAGQVLRGTEAFF.

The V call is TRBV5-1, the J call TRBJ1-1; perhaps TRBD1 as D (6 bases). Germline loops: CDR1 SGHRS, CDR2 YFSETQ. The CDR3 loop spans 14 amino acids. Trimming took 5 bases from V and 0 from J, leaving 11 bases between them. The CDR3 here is CASRPRTVNTEAFF. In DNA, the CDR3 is TGCGCCAGCAGACCCAGGACAGTGAACACTGAAGCTTTCTTT.

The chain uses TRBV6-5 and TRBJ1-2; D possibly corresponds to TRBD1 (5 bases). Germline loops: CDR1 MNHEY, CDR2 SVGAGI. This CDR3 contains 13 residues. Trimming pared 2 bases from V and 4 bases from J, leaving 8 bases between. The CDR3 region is CASSYHRSYGYTF. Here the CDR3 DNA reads TGTGCCAGCAGTTACCACAGGTCCTATGGCTACACCTTC.

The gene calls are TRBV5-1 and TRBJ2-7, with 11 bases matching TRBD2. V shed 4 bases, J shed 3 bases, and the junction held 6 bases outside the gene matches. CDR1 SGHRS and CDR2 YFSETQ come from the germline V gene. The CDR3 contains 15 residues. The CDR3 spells CASSRGGTSGYEQYF. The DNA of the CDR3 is TGCGCCAGCAGCCGGGGGGGGACTAGCGGCTACGAGCAGTACTTC.

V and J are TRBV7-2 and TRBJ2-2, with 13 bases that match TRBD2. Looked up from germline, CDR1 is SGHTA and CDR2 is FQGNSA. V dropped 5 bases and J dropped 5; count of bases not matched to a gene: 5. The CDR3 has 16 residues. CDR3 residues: CASSPGLAGRTGELFF. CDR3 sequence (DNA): TGTGCCAGCAGCCCGGGACTAGCGGGAAGGACCGGGGAGCTGTTTTTT. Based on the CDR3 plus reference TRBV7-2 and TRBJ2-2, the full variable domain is GAGVSQSPSNKVTEKGKDVELRCDPISGHTALYWYRQSLGQGLEFLIYFQGNSAPDKSGLPSDRFSAERTGGSVSTLTIQRTQQEDSAVYLCASSPGLAGRTGELFFGEGSRLTVL.

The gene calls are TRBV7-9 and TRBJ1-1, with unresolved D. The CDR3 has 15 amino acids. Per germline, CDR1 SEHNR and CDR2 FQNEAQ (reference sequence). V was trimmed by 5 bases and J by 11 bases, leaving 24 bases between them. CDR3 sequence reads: CASSPRTFQIPVAFF. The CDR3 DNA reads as TGTGCCAGCAGCCCCCGTACCTTTCAAATACCGGTGGCTTTCTTT.

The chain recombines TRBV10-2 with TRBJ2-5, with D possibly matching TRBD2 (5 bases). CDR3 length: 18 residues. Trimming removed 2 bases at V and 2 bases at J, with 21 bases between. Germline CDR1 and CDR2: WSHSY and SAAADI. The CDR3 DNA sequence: TGCGCCAGCAGTGAGCTCTTAGCCGGGATCCCGTTTCAAGAGACCCAGTACTTC. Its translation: CASSELLAGIPFQETQYF.

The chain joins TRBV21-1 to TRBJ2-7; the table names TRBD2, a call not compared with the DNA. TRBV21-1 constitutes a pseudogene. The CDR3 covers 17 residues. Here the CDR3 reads CASSIYRETRGDYEQYF. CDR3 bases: TGTGCCAGCAGCATCTATCGGGAGACTAGAGGGGACTACGAGCAGTACTTC.

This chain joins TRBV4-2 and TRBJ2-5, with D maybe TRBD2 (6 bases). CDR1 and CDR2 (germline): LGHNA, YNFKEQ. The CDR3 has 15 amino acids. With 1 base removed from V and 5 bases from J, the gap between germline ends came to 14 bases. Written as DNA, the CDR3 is TGTGCCAGCAGCCAAGTATGGCTAGGAGGGGAGACCCAGTACTTC. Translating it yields CASSQVWLGGETQYF.